This T cell receptor beta chain was captured by sequencing in a study of blood T cell repertoires in COVID-19. About the research overall: COVID-19 samples collected from the United States, Italy and Spain covered acute and convalescent phases. The cDNA or gDNA used as material had been derived from T cells, B-cell-depleted T cells, or PBMCs.

A Seattle source enrolled patients during active infection and followed them longitudinally. V was trimmed by 4 bases and J by 5 bases, leaving 18 bases between them. The CDR3 covers 16 residues. Clones were read by immunoSEQ multiplex PCR, and TCRdb kept only the in-frame ones, dropping some. The table lists 55,000 to 80,000 clones, roughly 78% of them singletons. Sequencing was performed on peripheral blood. V and J are TRBV5-3 and TRBJ2-2; D is perhaps TRBD1 (6 bases). TRBV5-3 belongs to the ORF category, with a function that is uncertain. The sequence was collected from a man aged 55 to 70 with COVID-19, enrolled during active disease. In DNA form, the CDR3 reads TGTGCCAGAAGCACCGGACAGTTTAGGGGGACCGGGGAGCTGTTTTTT. Protein: CARSTGQFRGTGELFF.